These 11 T cell receptor beta chains share one sample of origin, sequenced in a study of blood T cell repertoires in COVID-19. Clones were sequenced by immunoSEQ multiplex PCR, and TCRdb holds only the in-frame ones, with some missing. The sample yields about 220,000 clones, 80% to 85% seen once. The sequenced material came from peripheral blood. The receptors come from a woman under 40 who had recovered from COVID-19.

The chain combines TRBV27 with TRBJ2-5; no clear D gene. CDR1 and CDR2 (germline): MNHEY, SMNVEV (reference sequence). V lost 4 bases and J lost 1, with 10 bases in between. The CDR3 is 14 amino acids. The DNA for the CDR3 is TGTGCCAGCAGTTCCCCTGGCTTCCAAGAGACCCAGTACTTC. Encoded protein: CASSSPGFQETQYF.

The chain joins TRBV5-1 to TRBJ2-5; D might be TRBD1 (5 bases). The CDR3 totals 15 residues. Trimming left V 0 bases short and J 5 bases short, with 14 bases between. The V gene's germline CDR1 is SGHRS and CDR2 YFSETQ. CDR3 protein: CASSLAKGLTETQYF. The CDR3 DNA reads TGCGCCAGCAGCTTGGCCAAGGGGTTGACGGAGACCCAGTACTTC. The variable domain in full, completed from reference TRBV5-1 and TRBJ2-5, reads KAGVTQTPRYLIKTRGQQVTLSCSPISGHRSVSWYQQTPGQGLQFLFEYFSETQRNKGNFPGRFSGRQFSNSRSEMNVSTLELGDSALYLCASSLAKGLTETQYFGPGTRLLVL.

J is TRBJ2-7 and V is TRBV30; 10 nucleotides line up with TRBD1. V lost 2 bases and J lost 6; bases outside the gene matches: 10. The CDR3 totals 15 residues. Germline V gene lookup returns CDR1 GTSNPN and CDR2 SVGIG (reference sequence). CDR3 in DNA: TGTGCCTGGAGTACCGGGACAGGGGTTGTTGGCGAGCAGTACTTC. This encodes CAWSTGTGVVGEQYF.

The chain has TRBV6-2 or TRBV6-3 and TRBJ1-2; 9 bases are shared with TRBD1. Germline CDR1 reads MNHEY; CDR2 reads SVGEGT. The CDR3 is 17 residues long. After removal of 0 bases from V and 3 bases from J, the junction contained 8 bases not matched to a gene. In DNA, the CDR3 is TGTGCCAGCAGTTACTCGATCCCTCGGACAGGGGACTATGGCTACACCTTC. Protein sequence: CASSYSIPRTGDYGYTF.

There are a few counts of this clone. The genes are TRBV29-1 and TRBJ1-1; the D gene is possibly TRBD1 (6 bases). Trimming left V 6 bases short and J 11 bases short, with 19 bases between. There are 12 residues in the CDR3. In germline, CDR1 is SQVTM, CDR2 ANQGSEA. The CDR3 DNA reads as TGCAGCGTGTGGGCCCAGCCTAGGGGGGCTTTCTTT. Amino acid sequence: CSVWAQPRGAFF.

The chain couples TRBV6-1 to TRBJ1-1, with 9 bases aligning to TRBD1. The trim removed 3 bases at V and 2 bases at J, leaving 7 bases unmatched. Germline V lookup: CDR1 MNHNS, CDR2 SASEGT. The CDR3 is 16 residues long. The CDR3 spells CASSEPGQGLNTEAFF. The CDR3 DNA reads as TGTGCCAGCAGTGAGCCGGGACAGGGACTAAACACTGAAGCTTTCTTT.

Written as DNA, the CDR3 is TGTGCCAGCAGCCGGCGGACTAGCGGCTTTCAAGAGACCCAGTACTTC. Translated, it gives CASSRRTSGFQETQYF. V usage is TRBV3-1 (or the pseudogene TRBV3-2) and J usage is TRBJ2-5, with TRBD2 identical over 10 bases. V dropped 4 bases and J dropped 2; count of bases not matched to a gene: 7. This CDR3 region has 16 residues. Germline lookup yields CDR1 LGHDT and CDR2 YNNKEL (reference sequence).

This rearrangement joins TRBV11-2 to TRBJ2-5, with 9 bases identical to TRBD1. The CDR3 is 14 amino acids. The junction had 1 base not matched to a gene; V was cut back by 1 base and J by 4 bases. The germline V gene has CDR1 SGHAT and CDR2 FQNNGV. This CDR3 is CASSLVGQGETQYF. CDR3 nucleotide sequence: TGTGCCAGCAGCTTAGTGGGACAGGGAGAGACCCAGTACTTC.

The V gene is TRBV30, the J gene TRBJ2-5; 8 positions agree with TRBD2. J gave up 1 base and V 0 bases, and 10 bases lay outside the gene matches. The CDR3 runs to 17 residues. Germline CDR1 and CDR2: GTSNPN and SVGIG (reference sequence). CDR3 residues: CAWSVLWASGSQETQYF. CDR3 in DNA: TGTGCCTGGAGTGTACTGTGGGCTAGCGGGTCCCAAGAGACCCAGTACTTC.

This rearrangement joins TRBV19 to TRBJ2-7; 8 positions agree with TRBD1. The germline V gene encodes CDR1 LNHDA and CDR2 SQIVND (reference sequence). This CDR3 contains 14 residues. Trimming removed 10 bases from V and 3 bases from J; junction bases left unmatched: 11. CDR3 sequence: CATRQTGASYEQYF. In DNA, the CDR3 is TGTGCCACCAGGCAGACAGGGGCTAGCTACGAGCAGTACTTC.

V and J are TRBV19 and TRBJ2-7; 10 bases fit TRBD1. The ends lost 5 bases at V and 6 bases at J; junction bases unmatched: 13. Germline lookup yields CDR1 LNHDA and CDR2 SQIVND (reference sequence). This CDR3 region has 16 residues. The CDR3 bases are TGTGCCAGTAGTTCCGGCCCGGGACAGGGGCCCCCCGAGCAGTACTTC. Amino acids: CASSSGPGQGPPEQYF.